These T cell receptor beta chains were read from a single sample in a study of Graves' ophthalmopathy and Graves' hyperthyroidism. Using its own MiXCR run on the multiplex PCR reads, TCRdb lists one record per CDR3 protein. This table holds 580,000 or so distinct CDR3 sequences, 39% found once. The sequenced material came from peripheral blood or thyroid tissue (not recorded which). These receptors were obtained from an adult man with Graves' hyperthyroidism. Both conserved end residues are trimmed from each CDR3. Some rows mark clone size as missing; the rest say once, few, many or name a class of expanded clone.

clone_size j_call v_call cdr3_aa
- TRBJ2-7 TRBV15 ATSQGQDGHEQY
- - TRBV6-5 ASRRLLAIEQF
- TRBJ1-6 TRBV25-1 ASLTTANNSPLH
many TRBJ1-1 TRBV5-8 ASSPYGRNTEAF
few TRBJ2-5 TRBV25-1 ASSEFGRVLGETQY
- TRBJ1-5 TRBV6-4 ASSPFDRGLNQPQH
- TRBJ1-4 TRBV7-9 ASSNRDRVTNEKLF
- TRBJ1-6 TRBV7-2 ASSLLLSYNSPLH
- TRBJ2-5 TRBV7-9 ATQGRTETQY
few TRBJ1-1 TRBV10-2 ASSEDRVRPKSTEAF
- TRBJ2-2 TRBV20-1 SAGSGTGEDGGLF
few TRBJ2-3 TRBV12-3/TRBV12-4 ASSFNLGATDTQY
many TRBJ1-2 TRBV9 ASSVRGTRDYGYT
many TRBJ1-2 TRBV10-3 AISEEGPPRGYT
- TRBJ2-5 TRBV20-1 SARADRDQETQY
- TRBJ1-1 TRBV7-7 ASSFAAEMNTEAF
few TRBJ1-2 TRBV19 ASTETGRDYGYT
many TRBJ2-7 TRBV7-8 ASSSPISYEQY
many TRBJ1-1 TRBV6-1 ASSEAGSLEAF
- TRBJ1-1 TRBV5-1 ASSLRVNTGAF
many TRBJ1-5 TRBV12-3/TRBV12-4 ASSFNGVGNQPQH
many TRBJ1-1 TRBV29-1 SIGGPTWNTEAF
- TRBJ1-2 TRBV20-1 SARGAGGIDGYT
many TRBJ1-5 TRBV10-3 AISENTGQPQH
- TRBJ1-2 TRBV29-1 SFGRSTNYGYT
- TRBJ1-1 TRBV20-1 SAKTGGRYTEAF
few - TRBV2 ASSEGFRGNNEQF
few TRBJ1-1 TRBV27 ASSLGRTGHTEAF
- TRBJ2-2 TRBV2 ASSLGDRGAGELF
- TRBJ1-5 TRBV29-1 SVEDPGTNQPQH
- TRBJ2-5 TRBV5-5 ASSLAGLAIETQY
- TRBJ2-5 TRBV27 ASSRLGLAGRETQY
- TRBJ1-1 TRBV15 ATSREGHRGDTEAF
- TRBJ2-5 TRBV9 ASRIRGQETQY
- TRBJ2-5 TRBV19 ASSSGTGGIGETQY
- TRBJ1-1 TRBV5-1 ASSPGQGLGNTEAF
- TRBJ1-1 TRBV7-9 ASSPQTGTGVSGWNTEAF
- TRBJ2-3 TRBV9 ASSAGLAGESQY
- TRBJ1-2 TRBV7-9 ASSLATTATYGHA
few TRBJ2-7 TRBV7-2 ASSVGAGSTYEQY
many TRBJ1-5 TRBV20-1 STRGKGSNQPQH
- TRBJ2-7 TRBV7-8 ASSPKTSATSYEQY
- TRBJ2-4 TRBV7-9 ASSKYGGALAKNIQY
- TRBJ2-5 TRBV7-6 ASSWGLDQETQY
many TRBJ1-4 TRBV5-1 ASSLGTGGLNEKLF
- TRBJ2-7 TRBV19 ASKPGARNYEQY
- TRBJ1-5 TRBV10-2 ASSETRQGIWPQH
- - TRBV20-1 SGQKFRAYNEQF
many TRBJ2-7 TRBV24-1 ATSDLSEQY
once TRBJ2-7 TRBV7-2 ASSLGMRPGQSSYEQY
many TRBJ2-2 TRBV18 ASSPLDQNTGELF
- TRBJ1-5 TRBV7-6 ASSLGPVGSGETQH
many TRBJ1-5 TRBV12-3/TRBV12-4 ASSFSGSSNQPQH